Shown below are 21 T cell receptor beta chains from a single sample sequenced in a study of shared clonotypes between healthy human individuals. Assay: immunoSEQ multiplex PCR; the TCRdb copy retains only in-frame clones and omits some. This sample has nearly 2 million clones, with roughly 94% found just once. It was CD45RO-negative cells, positively selected for CCR7, that made up naive CD8 cells, with terminally differentiated effector memory CD45RA+ cells excluded. The sequenced material came from naive CD8+ T cells sorted from blood. Receptors originate from a man younger than 35 in good health.

The V call is TRBV19, the J call TRBJ2-7; 7 bases map to TRBD2. Losses at the gene ends were 6 bases for V and 3 bases for J; bases not matched to a gene: 11. This CDR3 contains 15 residues. Per germline, CDR1 LNHDA and CDR2 SQIVND (reference sequence). The CDR3 DNA reads as TGTGCCAGTAGCAGCCGGGACTACAATTTCTACGAGCAGTACTTC. Translated: CASSSRDYNFYEQYF.

The CDR3 loop reads CASSDPLEQYF. The CDR3 nucleotides read TGTGCCAGTTCCGACCCCCTGGAGCAGTACTTC. V gene TRBV6-6 combines with J gene TRBJ2-7; D gene ambiguous. V was shortened by 9 bases and J by 7 bases, with 13 bases between the two germline ends. CDR1 MNHNY and CDR2 SVGAGI come from the germline V gene (reference sequence). The CDR3 has 11 residues.

Only one count was recorded for this clone. V and J are TRBV11-2 and TRBJ1-2; no firm D call. The CDR3 contains 16 residues. Germline V gene data show CDR1 as SGHAT and CDR2 as FQNNGV. The V end lost 4 bases, the J end lost 4 bases, and 19 bases lay between the germline ends. The CDR3 reads CASSSSGLLVSYGYTF. CDR3 nucleotides: TGTGCCAGCAGCTCCAGTGGGTTGCTGGTGAGCTATGGCTACACCTTC.

This chain uses TRBV30 with TRBJ1-1; D is undetermined. The ends were cut back, 1 base at V and 2 bases at J, with 8 bases in the middle. CDR1 is GTSNPN and CDR2 is SVGIG in the germline V gene (reference sequence). The CDR3 is 13 residues long. The CDR3 reads CAWSEDGNTEAFF. CDR3 coding DNA: TGTGCCTGGAGTGAGGACGGTAACACTGAAGCTTTCTTT.

V is TRBV7-9 and J is TRBJ2-2; tentatively, D is TRBD2 (6 bases). Germline CDR1 SEHNR, CDR2 FQNEAQ (reference sequence). The CDR3 runs to 15 residues. Trimming took 7 bases from V and 1 from J, leaving 13 bases between them. CDR3 bases: TGTGCCAGCACCACCCGGGAGCAGAACACCGGGGAGCTGTTTTTT. This codes for CASTTREQNTGELFF. Drawing the rest from reference TRBV7-9 and TRBJ2-2, the complete variable domain is DTGVSQNPRHKITKRGQNVTFRCDPISEHNRLYWYRQTLGQGPEFLTYFQNEAQLEKSRLLSDRFSAERPKGSFSTLEIQRTEQGDSAMYLCASTTREQNTGELFFGEGSRLTVL.

The count of this clone is one. The J gene is TRBJ2-3, the V gene TRBV10-1; 9 bases are a match to TRBD2. The J segment lost 1 base and the V segment lost 2 bases, leaving 10 bases of the junction unmatched. Germline-derived CDR1 and CDR2 are WNHNN and SYGVQD (reference sequence). The CDR3 length is 18 residues. In DNA form, the CDR3 reads TGCGCCAGCAGTGAGCTTAGCGGGAGTGATTCGGGCACAGATACGCAGTATTTT. It encodes CASSELSGSDSGTDTQYF.

The chain links TRBV27 to TRBJ2-5; D may be TRBD2 (5 bases). Deletions cut 8 bases from V and 2 bases from J, with 9 bases between. The CDR3 totals 12 residues. CDR1 is MNHEY, CDR2 SMNVEV, per germline (reference sequence). As DNA, the CDR3 is TGTGCCAGCGGGGAGTTTCAAGAGACCCAGTACTTC. Residues: CASGEFQETQYF.

The CDR3 loop is CASSYLQENTGELFF. CDR3 DNA sequence: TGTGCCAGCAGCTACCTACAGGAGAACACCGGGGAGCTGTTTTTT. This sequence joins TRBV7-9 and TRBJ2-2, with D tentatively TRBD1 (5 bases). Trimming removed 4 bases from V and 1 base from J, with 10 bases in between. The CDR3 extends over 15 amino acids. Germline V lookup: CDR1 SEHNR, CDR2 FQNEAQ (reference sequence).

The genes are TRBV27 and TRBJ1-2, with 8 bases that match TRBD1. Germline V gives CDR1 MNHEY, CDR2 SMNVEV (reference sequence). The CDR3 spans 15 residues. The ends lost 4 bases at V and 4 bases at J; junction bases unmatched: 8. The CDR3 region is CASSSGTGEGYGYTF. The CDR3 DNA sequence: TGTGCCAGCAGTTCTGGGACAGGAGAGGGCTATGGCTACACCTTC.

Regarding this clone: This may arise from a read error, as a much more abundant clone is one base away. This rearrangement joins TRBV11-2 to TRBJ1-1, with D perhaps matching TRBD1 (6 bases). Germline values: CDR1 SGHAT, CDR2 FQNNGV. V lost 5 bases and J lost 4, with 11 bases in between. The CDR3 runs to 13 residues. CDR3 in DNA: TGTGCCAGCAGCGAAGGGGGAGGCACTGAAGCTTTCTTT. Its protein is CASSEGGGTEAFF.

The chain joins TRBV10-3 to TRBJ2-7; 9 nucleotides align to TRBD1. This CDR3 contains 12 residues. V gave up 7 bases and J gave up 3 bases; unmatched junction bases: 1. CDR1 is ENHRY and CDR2 is SYGVKD in the germline V gene. CDR3 nucleotides: TGTGCCATCATGGGACAGGGCTACGAGCAGTACTTC. Translation: CAIMGQGYEQYF.

This chain links TRBV15 with TRBJ2-5, with 9 bases fitting TRBD2. The CDR3 sequence is 13 residues long. J was trimmed by 5 bases and V by 5 bases; bases with no gene match: 3. From germline, CDR1 is LNHNV and CDR2 YYDKDF (reference sequence). The CDR3 protein is CATSLSGSETQYF. The CDR3 nucleotides are TGTGCCACCAGCCTTAGCGGGAGTGAGACCCAGTACTTC.

CDR3 sequence: CASSEPEPFHAGNTIYF. CDR3 nucleotides: TGTGCCAGCAGTGAACCCGAACCATTCCATGCTGGAAACACCATATATTTT. The chain links TRBV6-1 to TRBJ1-3; D ambiguous. V lost 2 bases to trimming and J lost 2 bases, with 16 bases between them. Germline values: CDR1 MNHNS, CDR2 SASEGT. The CDR3 sequence is 17 residues long.

The V and J genes are TRBV28 and TRBJ1-1; the D gene is possibly TRBD1 (5 bases). CDR3 length: 12 amino acids. V lost 3 bases, J lost 7 bases, and 9 bases lay in between. In germline, CDR1 is MDHEN, CDR2 SYDVKM. CDR3 nucleotide sequence: TGTGCCAGCAGTTTGCCAGGGCTTGAAGCTTTCTTT. Protein sequence: CASSLPGLEAFF.

This clone was observed many times. The chain combines TRBV5-1 with TRBJ2-3, with a weak D call TRBD1 (6 bases). From germline, CDR1 is SGHRS and CDR2 YFSETQ. This CDR3 contains 14 residues. V was clipped by 0 bases and J by 11 bases, with 16 bases between them. This CDR3 reads CASSLDRVFGGQYF. DNA of the CDR3: TGCGCCAGCAGCTTGGACAGGGTCTTTGGCGGGCAGTATTTT.

The rearrangement links TRBV9 to TRBJ2-1, with TRBD2 matching over 7 bases. J gave up 8 bases and V 4 bases, and 9 bases lay outside the gene matches. CDR1 is SGDLS and CDR2 is YYNGEE in the germline V gene. CDR3 length: 14 residues. The CDR3 loop is CASSLGGGEHEQFF. The CDR3, as DNA: TGTGCCAGCAGCCTGGGCGGGGGAGAGCATGAGCAGTTCTTC.

This CDR3 reads CASSVDGDTEAFF. CDR3 sequence (DNA): TGCGCCAGCAGTGTGGACGGCGACACTGAAGCTTTCTTT. V and J are TRBV10-2 and TRBJ1-1; no reliable D call. Germline V gene data show CDR1 as WSHSY and CDR2 as SAAADI. The CDR3 loop spans 13 amino acids. The V and J ends lost 4 bases and 3 bases respectively, with 9 bases between them.

The V gene is TRBV28, the J gene TRBJ1-3; 11 positions agree with TRBD1. This CDR3 comprises 14 residues. Trimming at V came to 6 bases and at J to 4 bases, leaving 2 bases not matched to a gene. The V gene's germline CDR1 is MDHEN and CDR2 SYDVKM. The CDR3 DNA reads as TGTGCCAGCAGGTGGACAGGGGGCGGAAACACCATATATTTT. Its protein product is CASRWTGGGNTIYF.

V usage is TRBV6-1 and J usage is TRBJ1-1; 9 bases agree with TRBD1. Germline loops: CDR1 MNHNS, CDR2 SASEGT. This CDR3 has 15 residues. The ends lost 1 base at V and 4 bases at J; junction bases unmatched: 4. The CDR3: CASSEGTGAATEAFF. Here the CDR3 DNA reads TGTGCCAGCAGTGAAGGGACAGGGGCCGCCACTGAAGCTTTCTTT.

The chain is built from TRBV15 and TRBJ2-3; 13 nucleotides match TRBD2. V shed 0 bases, J shed 6 bases, and the junction held 6 bases outside the gene matches. The CDR3 sequence is 17 residues long. CDR1 and CDR2 from the germline V gene are LNHNV and YYDKDF (reference sequence). The CDR3 here is CATSRDRALAGGDTQYF. CDR3 sequence (DNA): TGTGCCACCAGCAGAGATCGGGCACTAGCGGGAGGGGATACGCAGTATTTT. The complete variable domain, with remaining parts taken from reference TRBV15 and TRBJ2-3, reads DAMVIQNPRYQVTQFGKPVTLSCSQTLNHNVMYWYQQKSSQAPKLLFHYYDKDFNNEADTPDNFQSRRPNTSFCFLDIRSPGLGDTAMYLCATSRDRALAGGDTQYFGPGTRLTVL.

V is TRBV13 and J is TRBJ1-5; D is uncertain. V lost 5 bases to trimming and J lost 4 bases, with 9 bases between them. The CDR3 is 13 amino acids. Germline CDR1 PRHDT, CDR2 FYEKMQ (reference sequence). CDR3 bases: TGTGCCAGCAGCGCAGCCCTAAATCAGCCCCAGCATTTT. It yields the protein CASSAALNQPQHF.